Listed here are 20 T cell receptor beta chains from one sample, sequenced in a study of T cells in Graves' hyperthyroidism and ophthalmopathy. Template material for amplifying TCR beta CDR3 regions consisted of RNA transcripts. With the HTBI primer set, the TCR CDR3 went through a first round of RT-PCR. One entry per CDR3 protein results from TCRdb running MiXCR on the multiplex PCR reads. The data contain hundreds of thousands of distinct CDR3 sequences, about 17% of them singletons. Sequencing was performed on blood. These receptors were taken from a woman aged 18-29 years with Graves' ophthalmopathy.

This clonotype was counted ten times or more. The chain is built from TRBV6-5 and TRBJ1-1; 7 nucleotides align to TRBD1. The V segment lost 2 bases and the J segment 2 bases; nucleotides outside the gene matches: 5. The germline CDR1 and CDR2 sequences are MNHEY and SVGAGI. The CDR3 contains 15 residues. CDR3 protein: CASSYVRTGNTEAFF. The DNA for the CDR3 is TGTGCCAGCAGTTACGTTCGGACAGGCAACACTGAAGCTTTCTTT.

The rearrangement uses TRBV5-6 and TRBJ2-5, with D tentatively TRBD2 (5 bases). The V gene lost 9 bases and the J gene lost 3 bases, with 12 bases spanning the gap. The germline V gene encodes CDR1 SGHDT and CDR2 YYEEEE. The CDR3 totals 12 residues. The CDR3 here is CATEGAKETQYF. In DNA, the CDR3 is TGTGCCACTGAGGGTGCCAAAGAGACCCAGTACTTC.

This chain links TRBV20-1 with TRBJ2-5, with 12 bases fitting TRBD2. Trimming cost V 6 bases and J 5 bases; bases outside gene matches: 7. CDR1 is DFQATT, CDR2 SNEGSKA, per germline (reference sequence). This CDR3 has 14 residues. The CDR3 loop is CSAQASGRGETQYF. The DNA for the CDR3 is TGCAGTGCCCAGGCTAGCGGGAGGGGTGAGACCCAGTACTTC.

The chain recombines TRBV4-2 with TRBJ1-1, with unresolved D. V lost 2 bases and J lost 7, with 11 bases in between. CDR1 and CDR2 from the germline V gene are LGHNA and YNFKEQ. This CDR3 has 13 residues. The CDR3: CASSQSAALEAFF. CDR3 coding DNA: TGTGCCAGCAGCCAATCCGCGGCTCTTGAAGCTTTCTTT.

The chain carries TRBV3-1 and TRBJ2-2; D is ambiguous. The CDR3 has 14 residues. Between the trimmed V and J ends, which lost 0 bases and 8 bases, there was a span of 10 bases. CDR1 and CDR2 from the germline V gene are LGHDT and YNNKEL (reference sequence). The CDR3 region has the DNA TGTGCCAGCAGCCAAGATCGCTCCGTTGGGGAGCTGTTTTTT. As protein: CASSQDRSVGELFF.

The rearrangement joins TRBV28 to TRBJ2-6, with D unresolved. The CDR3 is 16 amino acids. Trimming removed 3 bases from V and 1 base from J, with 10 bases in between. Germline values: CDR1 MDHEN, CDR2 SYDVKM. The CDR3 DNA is TGTGCCAGCAGTTTTGGGATCGGTTCTGGGGCCAACGTCCTGACTTTC. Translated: CASSFGIGSGANVLTF.

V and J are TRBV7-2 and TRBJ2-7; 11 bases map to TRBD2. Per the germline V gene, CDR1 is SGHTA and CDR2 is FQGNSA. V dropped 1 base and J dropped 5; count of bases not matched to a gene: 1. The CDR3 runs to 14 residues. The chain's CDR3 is CASSLDSGGDEQYF. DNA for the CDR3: TGTGCCAGCAGCTTAGATAGCGGGGGGGACGAGCAGTACTTC.

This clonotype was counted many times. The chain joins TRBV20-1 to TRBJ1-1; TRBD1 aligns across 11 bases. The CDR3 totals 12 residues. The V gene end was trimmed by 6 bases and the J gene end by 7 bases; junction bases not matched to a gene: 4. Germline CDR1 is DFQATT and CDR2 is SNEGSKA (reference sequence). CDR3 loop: CSAGQGASEAFF. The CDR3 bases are TGCAGTGCCGGACAGGGGGCCAGTGAAGCTTTCTTT.

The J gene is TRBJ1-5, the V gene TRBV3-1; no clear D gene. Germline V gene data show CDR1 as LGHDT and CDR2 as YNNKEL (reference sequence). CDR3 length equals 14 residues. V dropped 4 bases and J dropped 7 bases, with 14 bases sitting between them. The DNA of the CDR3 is TGTGCCAGCAGCCGGAACTTGAGAGGGCAGCCCCAGCATTTT. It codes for CASSRNLRGQPQHF.

The chain's CDR3 is CASSQDPGTGGLTGYTF. The CDR3 coding sequence is TGTGCCAGCAGCCAAGATCCCGGGACAGGGGGCTTAACCGGCTACACCTTC. The gene calls are TRBV3-1 and TRBJ1-2, with 12 nucleotides matching TRBD1. The CDR3 has 17 residues. From germline, CDR1 is LGHDT and CDR2 YNNKEL (reference sequence). J was trimmed by 8 bases and V by 0 bases; bases with no gene match: 10.

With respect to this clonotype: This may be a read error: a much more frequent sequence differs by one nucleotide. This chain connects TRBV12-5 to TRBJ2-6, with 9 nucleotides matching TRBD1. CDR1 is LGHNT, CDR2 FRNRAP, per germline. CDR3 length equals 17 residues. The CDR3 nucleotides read TGTTCTAGTTCACTGAGGGGACAGGGAACTGGGGCCAACGTCCTGACTTTC. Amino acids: CSSSLRGQGTGANVLTF.

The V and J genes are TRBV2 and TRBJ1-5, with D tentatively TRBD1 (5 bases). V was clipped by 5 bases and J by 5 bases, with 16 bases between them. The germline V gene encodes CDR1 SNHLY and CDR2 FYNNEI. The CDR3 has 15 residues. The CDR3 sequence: CASSLPGDADQPQHF. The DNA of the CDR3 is TGTGCCAGCAGTCTACCCGGGGACGCAGATCAGCCCCAGCATTTT.

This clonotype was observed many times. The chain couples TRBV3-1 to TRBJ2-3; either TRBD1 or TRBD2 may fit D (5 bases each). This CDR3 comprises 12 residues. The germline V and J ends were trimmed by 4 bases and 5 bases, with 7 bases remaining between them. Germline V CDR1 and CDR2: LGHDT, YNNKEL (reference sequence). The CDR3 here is CASSRGVDTQYF. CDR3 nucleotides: TGTGCCAGCAGCCGAGGGGTAGATACGCAGTATTTT.

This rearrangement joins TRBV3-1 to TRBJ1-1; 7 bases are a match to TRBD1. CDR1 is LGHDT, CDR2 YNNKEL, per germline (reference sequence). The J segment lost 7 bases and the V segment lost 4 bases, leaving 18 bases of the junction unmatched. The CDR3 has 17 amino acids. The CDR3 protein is CASSPLFNLRQGGEAFF. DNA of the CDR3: TGTGCCAGCAGCCCCTTGTTCAACCTCAGACAGGGAGGTGAAGCTTTCTTT.

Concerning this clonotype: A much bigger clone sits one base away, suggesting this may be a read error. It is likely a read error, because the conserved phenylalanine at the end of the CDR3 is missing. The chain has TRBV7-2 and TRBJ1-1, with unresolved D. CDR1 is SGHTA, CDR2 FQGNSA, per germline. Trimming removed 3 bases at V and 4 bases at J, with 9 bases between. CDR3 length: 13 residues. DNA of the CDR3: TGTGCCAGCAGCTTCATGGGGAGCACTGAAGCTTTCCTT. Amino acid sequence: CASSFMGSTEAFL.

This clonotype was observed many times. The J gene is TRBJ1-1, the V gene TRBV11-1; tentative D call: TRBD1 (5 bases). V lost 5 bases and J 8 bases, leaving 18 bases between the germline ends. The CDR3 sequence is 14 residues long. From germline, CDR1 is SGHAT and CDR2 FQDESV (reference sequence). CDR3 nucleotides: TGTGCCAGCAGCATCGGGACCCCCGTGGGCGAAGCTTTCTTT. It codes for CASSIGTPVGEAFF.

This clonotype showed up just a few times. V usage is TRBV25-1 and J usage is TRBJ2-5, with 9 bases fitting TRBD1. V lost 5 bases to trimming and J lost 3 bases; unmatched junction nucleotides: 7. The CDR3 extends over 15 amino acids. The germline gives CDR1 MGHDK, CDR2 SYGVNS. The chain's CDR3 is CASSHPGQGKETQYF. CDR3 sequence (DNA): TGTGCCAGCAGTCATCCCGGACAGGGGAAAGAGACCCAGTACTTC.

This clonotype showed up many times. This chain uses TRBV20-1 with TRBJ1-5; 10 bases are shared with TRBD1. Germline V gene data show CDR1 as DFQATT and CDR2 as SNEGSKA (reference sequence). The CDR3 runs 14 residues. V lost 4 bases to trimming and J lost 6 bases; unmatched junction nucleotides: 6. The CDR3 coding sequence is TGCAGTGCTAAACCCGGGACAGGGGTTCAGCCCCAGCATTTT. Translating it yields CSAKPGTGVQPQHF.

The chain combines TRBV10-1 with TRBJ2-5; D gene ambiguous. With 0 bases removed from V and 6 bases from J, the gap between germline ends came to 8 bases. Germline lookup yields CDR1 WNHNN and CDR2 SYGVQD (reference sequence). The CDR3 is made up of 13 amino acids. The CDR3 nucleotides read TGCGCCAGCAGTGAGTCAGGGCGGAAGACCCAGTACTTC. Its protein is CASSESGRKTQYF.

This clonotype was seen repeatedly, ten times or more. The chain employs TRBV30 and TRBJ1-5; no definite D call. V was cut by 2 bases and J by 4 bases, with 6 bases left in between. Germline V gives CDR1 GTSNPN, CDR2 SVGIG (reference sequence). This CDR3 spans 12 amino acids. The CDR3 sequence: CAWSLENQPQHF. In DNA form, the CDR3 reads TGTGCCTGGAGTCTGGAGAATCAGCCCCAGCATTTT.